One and the same sample provided the 26 T cell receptor beta chains below, sequenced in a study of control samples from healthy donors and cancer patients. Libraries were prepared by immunoSEQ multiplex PCR; TCRdb keeps only in-frame clonotypes and omits some of them. The top ten clones hold approximately 15% of a sample with about 95,000 clones, less than 90% of them seen once. The sample was blood. The receptors shown here come from a woman in her seventies in good health.

This chain links TRBV18 with TRBJ1-1; D possibly corresponds to TRBD1 (5 bases). Between the trimmed V and J ends, which lost 3 bases and 1 base, there was a span of 21 bases. The CDR3 extends over 18 amino acids. From germline, CDR1 is KGHSH and CDR2 LQKENI. The CDR3 region has the DNA TGTGCCAGCTCACCGATTGGTCTTCAGGGCTCGGCGAACACTGAAGCTTTCTTT. This encodes CASSPIGLQGSANTEAFF.

The chain combines TRBV14 with TRBJ1-6; D uncertain. Looked up from germline, CDR1 is SGHDN and CDR2 is FVKESK. Trimming took 4 bases from V and 6 from J, leaving 13 bases between them. CDR3 length: 15 amino acids. The CDR3 here is CASSPTVRTNSPLHF. CDR3 DNA: TGTGCCAGCAGCCCCACGGTCCGGACTAATTCACCCCTCCACTTT.

Written as DNA, the CDR3 is TGTGCCAGCAGCCCCACCGGGACAGGGTCATCAGGCTACACCTTC. Protein sequence: CASSPTGTGSSGYTF. The rearrangement links TRBV7-8 to TRBJ1-2, with 9 bases identical to TRBD1. Germline assignment: CDR1 SGHVS and CDR2 FQNEAQ. V lost 5 bases, J lost 8 bases, and 12 bases stayed unmatched. The CDR3 is 15 amino acids.

The chain employs TRBV6-5 and TRBJ1-4; D not resolved. The V gene lost 6 bases and the J gene lost 0 bases, with 8 bases spanning the gap. Germline CDR1 is MNHEY and CDR2 is SVGAGI. The length of the CDR3 is 14 residues. The CDR3 nucleotides are TGTGCCAGCAGCCCCGGAGCAACTAATGAAAAACTGTTTTTT. This sequence encodes CASSPGATNEKLFF.

The rearrangement joins TRBV4-2 to TRBJ2-2; D may be TRBD2 (6 bases). CDR1 is LGHNA and CDR2 is YNFKEQ in the germline V gene. V was trimmed by 0 bases and J by 0 bases, leaving 11 bases between them. CDR3 length: 17 amino acids. The CDR3 coding sequence is TGTGCCAGCAGCCAAGATCCCCAGCGGGCGAACACCGGGGAGCTGTTTTTT. As protein: CASSQDPQRANTGELFF.

The chain uses TRBV6-5 and TRBJ1-1, with no clear D. The germline CDR1 and CDR2 sequences are MNHEY and SVGAGI. This CDR3 contains 14 residues. The V and J ends lost 7 bases and 9 bases respectively, with 21 bases between them. For the CDR3, the DNA is TGTGCCAGCACGGACTCCGTGGTGGGTTCTCAAGCTTTCTTT. Translation: CASTDSVVGSQAFF.

This clone occurred once. The V call is TRBV4-1, the J call TRBJ1-1; no firm D call. The germline gives CDR1 MGHRA, CDR2 YSYEKL. The CDR3 covers 16 residues. Trimming removed 0 bases from V and 0 bases from J, with 11 bases in between. CDR3: CASSQDSQTMNTEAFF. DNA of the CDR3: TGCGCCAGCAGCCAAGATAGCCAGACAATGAACACTGAAGCTTTCTTT.

The chain carries TRBV5-1 and TRBJ2-3; possibly TRBD1 or TRBD2 for D (5 bases each). Trimming took off 0 bases at V and 0 bases at J, with 11 bases between the two ends. This CDR3 comprises 16 residues. Germline loops: CDR1 SGHRS, CDR2 YFSETQ. The CDR3 nucleotides read TGCGCCAGCAGCTTGGGGTTGGGGGTTAGCACAGATACGCAGTATTTT. It codes for CASSLGLGVSTDTQYF. The full variable domain, completed using reference TRBV5-1 and TRBJ2-3, is KAGVTQTPRYLIKTRGQQVTLSCSPISGHRSVSWYQQTPGQGLQFLFEYFSETQRNKGNFPGRFSGRQFSNSRSEMNVSTLELGDSALYLCASSLGLGVSTDTQYFGPGTRLTVL.

The chain uses TRBV27 and TRBJ2-1, with 9 bases identical to TRBD1. The J segment lost 1 base and the V segment lost 6 bases, leaving 4 bases of the junction unmatched. Germline V CDR1 and CDR2: MNHEY, SMNVEV (reference sequence). CDR3 length: 15 residues. CDR3 in DNA: TGTGCCAGCAGGCCGGGACAGGGATCCTACAATGAGCAGTTCTTC. This sequence encodes CASRPGQGSYNEQFF.

This chain joins TRBV6-5 and TRBJ1-6; no clear D gene. V was trimmed by 0 bases and J by 7 bases, leaving 7 bases between them. The CDR3 is 14 residues long. CDR1 is MNHEY, CDR2 SVGAGI, per germline. In DNA, the CDR3 is TGTGCCAGCAGTTACTCTCCAGAAAATTCACCCCTCCACTTT. Its translation: CASSYSPENSPLHF.

The chain joins TRBV23-1 to TRBJ2-1; D is possibly TRBD2 (6 bases). TRBV23-1 is labeled an ORF, and its function is uncertain. This CDR3 is built from 16 residues. Trimming pared 0 bases from V and 4 bases from J, leaving 13 bases between. In DNA form, the CDR3 reads TGCGCCAGCAGTCAATCCCCCGGGACTTTTTACAATGAGCAGTTCTTC. Translation gives CASSQSPGTFYNEQFF.

The genes are TRBV4-3 and TRBJ2-1; TRBD2 agrees at 8 bases. V was clipped by 0 bases and J by 4 bases; unmatched bases: 11. This CDR3 contains 18 residues. The germline gives CDR1 LGHNA, CDR2 YSLEER. Here the CDR3 reads CASSQDFPLAGIYNEQFF. Written as DNA, the CDR3 is TGCGCCAGCAGCCAAGATTTCCCCTTAGCGGGAATTTACAATGAGCAGTTCTTC.

V gene TRBV9 combines with J gene TRBJ2-2, with 16 bases that match TRBD2. The CDR3 runs 17 residues. Germline V lookup: CDR1 SGDLS, CDR2 YYNGEE. The junction had 5 bases not matched to a gene; V was cut back by 4 bases and J by 5 bases. CDR3 sequence reads: CASSSGLAGGPTGELFF. The CDR3 DNA reads TGTGCCAGCAGCTCGGGACTAGCGGGAGGGCCGACCGGGGAGCTGTTTTTT.

The V call is TRBV6-6, the J call TRBJ1-5, with TRBD1 matching 7 bases. The CDR3 spans 14 residues. Germline assignment: CDR1 MNHNY and CDR2 SVGAGI (reference sequence). V dropped 6 bases and J dropped 3; count of bases not matched to a gene: 5. The CDR3 loop reads CASRKGQINQPQHF. The DNA for the CDR3 is TGTGCCAGCAGAAAGGGACAGATCAATCAGCCCCAGCATTTT.

This clone was seen a handful of times. The chain employs TRBV5-6 and TRBJ2-1, with TRBD2 matching over 12 bases. V lost 4 bases to trimming and J lost 10 bases; unmatched junction nucleotides: 9. Germline V gene sequence: CDR1 SGHDT, CDR2 YYEEEE. The CDR3 spans 15 residues. This CDR3 is CASSMTSGSLGEQFF. In nucleotides, the CDR3 is TGTGCCAGCAGCATGACTAGCGGGAGCTTGGGCGAGCAGTTCTTC. Filled out from reference TRBV5-6 and TRBJ2-1, the complete variable domain reads DAGVTQSPTHLIKTRGQQVTLRCSPKSGHDTVSWYQQALGQGPQFIFQYYEEEERQRGNFPDRFSGHQFPNYSSELNVNALLLGDSALYLCASSMTSGSLGEQFFGPGTRLTVL.

This sequence joins TRBV5-6 and TRBJ2-3; 7 positions match TRBD2. Germline CDR1 reads SGHDT; CDR2 reads YYEEEE. V trimming: 4 bases; J trimming: 6 bases; junction bases outside the gene matches: 5. The CDR3 totals 13 residues. CDR3 sequence: CASSPRGGDTQYF. The CDR3 DNA reads TGTGCCAGCAGCCCTAGGGGAGGGGATACGCAGTATTTT.

This clone was recorded only once. This chain links TRBV7-9 with TRBJ2-6, with TRBD1 identical over 7 bases. This CDR3 is built from 19 residues. Germline values: CDR1 SEHNR, CDR2 FQNEAQ (reference sequence). Trimming at V came to 2 bases and at J to 0 bases, leaving 10 bases not matched to a gene. The CDR3 loop reads CASSLSSGTANSGANVLTF. The CDR3 bases are TGTGCCAGCAGCTTATCCTCCGGGACAGCAAACTCTGGGGCCAACGTCCTGACTTTC.

The CDR3 is CASRKGTASNQPQHF. DNA of the CDR3: TGTGCCAGTAGGAAAGGGACAGCGAGCAATCAGCCCCAGCATTTT. The chain joins TRBV19 to TRBJ1-5, with 7 bases aligning to TRBD1. V trimming: 6 bases; J trimming: 1 base; junction bases outside the gene matches: 6. The CDR3 is made up of 15 amino acids. CDR1 is LNHDA, CDR2 SQIVND, per germline (reference sequence).

This chain joins TRBV3-1 (or the pseudogene TRBV3-2) and TRBJ1-6, with D unresolved. CDR1 is LGHDT and CDR2 is YNNKEL in the germline V gene (reference sequence). CDR3 size: 15 residues. Between the trimmed V and J ends, which lost 0 bases and 6 bases, there was a span of 9 bases. The chain's CDR3 is CASSQDVSGNSPLHF. The CDR3 DNA follows: TGTGCCAGCAGCCAAGATGTGTCGGGTAATTCACCCCTCCACTTT.

The rearrangement links TRBV4-1 to TRBJ2-2; D might be TRBD2 (5 bases). Germline V gene lookup returns CDR1 MGHRA and CDR2 YSYEKL. The V and J ends lost 3 bases and 5 bases respectively, with 16 bases between them. The CDR3 consists of 16 residues. The CDR3 is CASSHSLALGTGELFF. The CDR3 DNA reads as TGCGCCAGCAGCCATAGTTTAGCGTTGGGGACCGGGGAGCTGTTTTTT.

J is TRBJ2-1 and V is TRBV27; 8 bases align to TRBD1. V lost 0 bases and J lost 3; bases outside the gene matches: 1. CDR1 is MNHEY, CDR2 SMNVEV, per germline (reference sequence). This CDR3 is 15 amino acids long. The CDR3 nucleotides read TGTGCCAGCAGTTTATCCAGGGGGCACTACAATGAGCAGTTCTTC. Its translation: CASSLSRGHYNEQFF.

The chain couples TRBV4-1 to TRBJ1-1; D is unclear. Deletions cut 1 base from V and 1 base from J, with 13 bases between. This CDR3 has 16 amino acids. Germline V gene data show CDR1 as MGHRA and CDR2 as YSYEKL. The DNA for the CDR3 is TGCGCCAGCAGCCAAGCCATAGCGCCCGGGAACACTGAAGCTTTCTTT. Its protein is CASSQAIAPGNTEAFF.

The rearrangement links TRBV9 to TRBJ2-5; 10 bases align to TRBD2. CDR1 is SGDLS and CDR2 is YYNGEE in the germline V gene. The length of the CDR3 is 17 residues. Germline trimming cut 0 bases from V and 5 bases from J; bases unmatched to any gene: 10. The CDR3 here is CASSVGAGGLAWETQYF. The CDR3 DNA reads as TGTGCCAGCAGCGTAGGGGCTGGGGGACTAGCGTGGGAGACCCAGTACTTC.

This clone was picked up one time. The chain employs TRBV9 and TRBJ1-1; D is undetermined. CDR3 length: 14 amino acids. Germline lookup yields CDR1 SGDLS and CDR2 YYNGEE. V was pared by 2 bases and J by 1 base, with 9 bases between. The CDR3 protein is CASSVLGTNTEAFF. In nucleotides, the CDR3 is TGTGCCAGCAGCGTGTTGGGAACGAACACTGAAGCTTTCTTT.

The chain recombines TRBV4-2 with TRBJ1-6; the D is unclear. Germline CDR1 is LGHNA and CDR2 is YNFKEQ. V was cut by 0 bases and J by 7 bases, with 7 bases left in between. The CDR3 has 14 amino acids. As DNA, the CDR3 is TGTGCCAGCAGCCAAGAGGGTGACAATTCACCCCTCCACTTT. Its translation is CASSQEGDNSPLHF.

This clone came up once. The CDR3 nucleotides read TGTGCCAGCAGCCCCATAGCGGGGCGGCATTACAATGAGCAGTTCTTC. Its protein product is CASSPIAGRHYNEQFF. The chain is built from TRBV9 and TRBJ2-1; 8 bases are a match to TRBD2. From germline, CDR1 is SGDLS and CDR2 YYNGEE. There are 16 residues in the CDR3. V gave up 4 bases and J gave up 4 bases; unmatched junction bases: 10.